Given below is one TCR beta chain in context. These data come from a study of blood T cell repertoires in COVID-19. Overall study context: Specimens from acute and convalescent COVID-19 originated in the United States, Italy and Spain. T cells, B-cell-depleted T cells, or PBMCs supplied cDNA or gDNA.

CDR3 size: 15 residues. Per germline, CDR1 SNHLY and CDR2 FYNNEI. The V and J ends lost 4 bases and 3 bases respectively, with 16 bases between them. In the authors' methods: Amplification with reference gene primers provided the estimates of nucleated cell counts. The table came from immunoSEQ multiplex PCR; TCRdb's copy has only in-frame clones and leaves some out. V and J calls and clone size are those listed in that table; D and trimming were worked out from the DNA. The sample yields about 130,000 clones, around 83% seen once. The source material was peripheral blood. The V gene is TRBV2, the J gene TRBJ2-7; D is possibly TRBD1 (6 bases). This clonotype was sampled from a man in his 60s with acute or convalescent COVID-19. Here the CDR3 DNA reads TGTGCCAGCAGTGTATTAACGGTGACAGGCTACGAGCAGTACTTC. This sequence encodes CASSVLTVTGYEQYF.